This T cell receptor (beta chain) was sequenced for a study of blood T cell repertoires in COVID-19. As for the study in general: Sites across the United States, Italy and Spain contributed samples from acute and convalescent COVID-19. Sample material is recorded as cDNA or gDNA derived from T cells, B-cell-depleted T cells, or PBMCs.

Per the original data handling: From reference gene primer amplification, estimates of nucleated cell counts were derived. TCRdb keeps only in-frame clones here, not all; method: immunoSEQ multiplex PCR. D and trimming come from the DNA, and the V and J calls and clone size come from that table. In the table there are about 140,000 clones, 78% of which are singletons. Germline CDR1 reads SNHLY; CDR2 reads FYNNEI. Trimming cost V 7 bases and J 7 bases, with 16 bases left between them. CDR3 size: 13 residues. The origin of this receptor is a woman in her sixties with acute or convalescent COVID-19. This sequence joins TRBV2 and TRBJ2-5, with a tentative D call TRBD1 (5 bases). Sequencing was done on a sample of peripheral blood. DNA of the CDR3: TGTGCCAGCAAGGGTTCCCGCACAGGGACCCAGTACTTC. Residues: CASKGSRTGTQYF.